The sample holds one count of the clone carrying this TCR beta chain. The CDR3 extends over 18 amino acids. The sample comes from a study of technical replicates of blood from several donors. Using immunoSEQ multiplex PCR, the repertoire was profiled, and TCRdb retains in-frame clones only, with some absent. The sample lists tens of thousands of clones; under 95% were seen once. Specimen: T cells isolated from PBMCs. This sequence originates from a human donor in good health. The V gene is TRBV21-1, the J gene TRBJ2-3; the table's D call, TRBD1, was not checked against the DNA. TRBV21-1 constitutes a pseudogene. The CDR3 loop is CASSKVWAPISSTDTQYF. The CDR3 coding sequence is TGTGCCAGCAGCAAAGTTTGGGCGCCAATATCTAGCACAGATACGCAGTATTTT.